This TCR beta chain was captured in a study of blood T cell repertoires in COVID-19 (dated by TCRdb to 2020 to 2022). For the wider study: Samples from collaborators originated in the United States, Italy and Spain and spanned both the acute and convalescent phases of COVID-19. Where HLA class I and class II types were available, the types were taken from metadata supplied by the sample provider, not from assay-based typing. Samples were obtained from the ongoing ImmuneRACE study (first 160 participants) and from some 1,200 subjects provided by 6 global collaborators. The dataset comprised deeply sampled blood TCRbeta repertoires from subjects exposed to, actively infected with, or recovered from COVID-19. The sample metadata nearly always contained a de-identified subject ID, COVID-19 status, age in years and sex. The repertoires were released in a freely available public database intended as a resource for research on the immune response to SARS-CoV-2. The prospective study material was composed of cDNA or gDNA derived from T cells, B-cell-depleted T cells, or PBMCs.

Concerning this clone itself: Its recognized antigen is unknown. It has no much larger one-base neighbor in the sample; base qualities were not kept.

Measured from the cysteine to the phenylalanine, the CDR3 is 16 residues long. Only the CDR3 DNA stays, 48 bases, in frame from base 1. V loses 5 bases of germline sequence and J loses 0 bases, and the interval between the two ends is 14 bases. Reading the germline V gene gives CDR1 MDHEN and CDR2 SYDVKM. What the authors observed across the whole study: Clinical and demographic metadata were provided uncurated, with the amount varying by source and participant.

TCRbeta CDR3 regions were amplified from genomic DNA using the immunoSEQ Assay, a bias-controlled multiplex PCR. The original methods were these. The number of nucleated cells in each sample was estimated by amplification of reference gene primers within the assay. Sequence reads were collapsed and filtered to measure the absolute abundance of every unique TCRbeta CDR3 rearrangement. Productive Simpson clonality was computed per sample as the square root of Simpson's diversity index over productive rearrangements. The immuneACCESS repertoire file appears here via TCRdb, limited to in-frame rearrangements. These files lack a portion of the clones; in checked studies, under half of the deficit traces to unresolved V genes, and the cause of the others is not known. V and J calls and clone size are as listed in that table; D and trimming were resolved from the DNA. Across this sample there are 230,000 or so clones, with more than 75% seen only once. The ten top clones hold roughly 2% of the sample.

The collaborating institutions used their own protocols to collect whole blood in K2EDTA tubes. Collaborator samples were shipped for TCRbeta analysis as frozen whole blood, isolated PBMCs, or DNA extracted from either sample type. The sequence is built from TRBV28 and TRBJ1-3, and TRBD1 may be the D gene, going by 6 matching bases. The clonotype originates from a man between 35 and 55 years old with active or convalescent COVID-19. The specimen was peripheral blood. The CDR3 protein: CASSPPRRGSGNTIYF. Here is the DNA: TGTGCCAGCAGTCCCCCTCGCAGGGGCTCTGGAAACACCATATATTTT.